The rows below give T cell receptor beta chains drawn from one sample of a study of cytomegalovirus exposure and HLA in healthy donors. Produced via immunoSEQ multiplex PCR; TCRdb's table is partial and in-frame only. The sample shows about 110,000 clones, about four fifths of them seen only once. The sample taken for sequencing was PBMCs. All receptors come from a woman in her sixties in good health and CMV-seropositive. The CDR3 runs from the conserved cysteine through the conserved F or W. Each record gives: D gene, J gene, V gene, clone size, CDR3 DNA, CDR3 protein. D genes are given only for firm matches. The size entry is marked missing in some rows and otherwise reads once, few, many or a size class.

>-|TRBJ2-2|TRBV6-6|-
TGTGCCAGCAGGGCCAACACCGGGGAGCTGTTTTTT
CASRANTGELFF
>TRBD2|TRBJ2-3|TRBV5-4|-
TGTGCCAGCAGCTTGCTAGCGGGAGGGGGGACAGATACGCAGTATTTT
CASSLLAGGGTDTQYF
>TRBD1|TRBJ1-1|TRBV15|-
TGTGCCACCAGCAGGGACAGGGCGATCACTGAAGCTTTCTTT
CATSRDRAITEAFF
>TRBD1|TRBJ2-7|TRBV7-9|once
TGTGCCAGCAGCTTCACAGGGGGCGAATATCAGTACTTC
CASSFTGGEYQYF
>TRBD2|TRBJ2-1|TRBV7-9|-
TGTGCCAGCAGCATGGGACTAGCTAAGTCCAATGAGCAGTTCTTC
CASSMGLAKSNEQFF
>TRBD2|TRBJ2-1|TRBV4-1|-
TGCGCCAGCAGGGGGACTAGCGGATACAATGAGCAGTTCTTC
CASRGTSGYNEQFF
>TRBD1|TRBJ2-7|TRBV7-9|-
TGTGCCAGCAGCTTACCGGGACAGGGGGTTCGGGATTACGAGCAGTACTTC
CASSLPGQGVRDYEQYF
>TRBD2|TRBJ2-7|TRBV9|-
TGTGCCAGCAGCGTAGGTCTAGCGGGAGGAGCCGAGCAGTACTTC
CASSVGLAGGAEQYF
>TRBD1|TRBJ1-1|TRBV9|-
TGTGCCAGCAGCGTAGCCAGGGACAGGGCAGGCACTGAAGCTTTCTTT
CASSVARDRAGTEAFF
>-|TRBJ1-1|TRBV4-1|few
TGCGCCAGCAGCCAAGAGCTACAGGGCCCTGAAGCTTTCTTT
CASSQELQGPEAFF
>TRBD2|TRBJ2-7|TRBV7-8|-
TGTGCCAGCAGCCGGGGGACTAGCAGTTACGAGCAGTACTTC
CASSRGTSSYEQYF
>TRBD1|TRBJ1-2|TRBV5-1|few
TGCGCCAGCAGCTTGGACAGGGGCTATGGCTACACCTTC
CASSLDRGYGYTF
>TRBD1|TRBJ2-2|TRBV5-1|-
TGCGCCAGCAGCATAGGGACAGGGAACACCGGGGAGCTGTTTTTT
CASSIGTGNTGELFF
>-|TRBJ2-1|TRBV6-6|-
TGTGCCAGCAGTTACTCGGTAGCCTATGAGCAGTTCTTC
CASSYSVAYEQFF
>-|TRBJ1-3|TRBV7-3|-
TGTGCCAGCAGCTCGGAAAGCGCTGGAAACACCATATATTTT
CASSSESAGNTIYF
>-|TRBJ2-3|TRBV1|-
TGCACCAGCAGCCAGCTAAAGAACGAGACTAGCCCAGGGGTGGGAGATACGCAGTATTTT
CTSSQLKNETSPGVGDTQYF
>TRBD1|TRBJ2-7|TRBV7-9|-
TGTGCCAGCAGCTTCAGGGGACAGGGGTCGTACGAGCAGTACTTC
CASSFRGQGSYEQYF
>-|TRBJ2-4|TRBV7-9|-
TGTGCCAGCAGCCCGCGAGTGGGACTAGCCAAAAACATTCAGTACTTC
CASSPRVGLAKNIQYF
>TRBD2|TRBJ2-7|TRBV5-1|-
TGCGCCAGCAGCTTGTCAATGGCGGGAGGGGATCTTGGGTACGAGCAGTACTTC
CASSLSMAGGDLGYEQYF
>-|TRBJ2-1|TRBV28|-
TGTGCCAGCGGAGTACAGGCAAGACGGAATGAGCAGTTCTTC
CASGVQARRNEQFF
>TRBD1|TRBJ2-3|TRBV29-1|-
TGCAGCGGGGCAGGGGGCGTTTTAGATACGCAGTATTTT
CSGAGGVLDTQYF
>TRBD1|TRBJ1-5|TRBV6-6|-
TGTGCCAGCAGTCGCGACAGGGGGCGTAGCAATCAGCCCCAGCATTTT
CASSRDRGRSNQPQHF
>TRBD2|TRBJ2-5|TRBV19|-
TGTGCCAGTAGTCCAGGGACTAGCGGGAGGCTCCAAGAGACCCAGTACTTC
CASSPGTSGRLQETQYF
>TRBD1|TRBJ2-2|TRBV11-3|-
TGTGCCAGCAGCTCGCGGGGGACAGGGATCGGTGGCACCGGGGAGCTGTTTTTT
CASSSRGTGIGGTGELFF
>-|TRBJ1-1|TRBV27|-
TGTGCCAGCAGTTTAATTAGCCCCCCGGGGAACACTGAAGCTTTCTTT
CASSLISPPGNTEAFF
>TRBD1|TRBJ2-7|TRBV19|-
TGTGCCAGTAGTATAAGGGACAGGGGAAGCGAGCAGTACTTC
CASSIRDRGSEQYF
>-|TRBJ1-5|TRBV28|-
TGTGCCAGCAGTACACCCCGTCAGCCCCAGCATTTT
CASSTPRQPQHF
>-|TRBJ2-3|TRBV19|-
TGTGCCAGTTCTACCCTTCTCGAGGAGAGCACAGATACGCAGTATTTT
CASSTLLEESTDTQYF
>-|TRBJ2-7|TRBV5-5|-
TGTGCCAGCAGCTTCACCGTCGGGTCCTACGAGCAGTACTTC
CASSFTVGSYEQYF
>-|TRBJ2-7|TRBV18|-
TGTGCCAGCTCACCGGACGGAATCTCTCCGAGGAGGACCTACGAGCAGTACTTC
CASSPDGISPRRTYEQYF
>TRBD1|TRBJ1-4|TRBV25-1|few
TGTGCCAGCAGTGCTCGACAGGGGCTTAATGAAAAACTGTTTTTT
CASSARQGLNEKLFF
>-|TRBJ2-1|TRBV28|-
TGTGCCAGCAGCCTAATTGGTGTGTATGTGCAGTTCTTC
CASSLIGVYVQFF
>-|TRBJ2-5|TRBV28|-
TGTGCCAGCACCCTCGGAGGGCAGGAGACCCAGTACTTC
CASTLGGQETQYF
>-|TRBJ2-7|TRBV4-2|once
TGTGCCAGCAGCCAAGATACGGGAGAAAGCTCCTACGAGCAGTACTTC
CASSQDTGESSYEQYF
>TRBD2|TRBJ2-4|TRBV27|-
TGTGCCAGCAGCCCGGGACTAGCGGGAGTAGAAGGAAACATTCAGTACTTC
CASSPGLAGVEGNIQYF
>-|TRBJ2-1|TRBV7-6|-
TGTGCCAGCAGCTTAGGGGGGGATGAGCAGTTCTTC
CASSLGGDEQFF
>TRBD1|TRBJ1-2|TRBV7-9|-
TGTGCCAGCAGCTTCGGACAGGGGGGTGTCTATGGCTACACCTTC
CASSFGQGGVYGYTF
>-|TRBJ2-7|TRBV30|-
TGTGCCTGGAGTGTACGAGTCGGGGACGAGCAGTACTTC
CAWSVRVGDEQYF
>TRBD2|TRBJ2-3|TRBV12-5|-
TGTGCTAGTGGTTTTACCAGCGGGAGGGCCTCGGGAGATACGCAGTATTTT
CASGFTSGRASGDTQYF
>-|TRBJ1-3|TRBV18|-
TGTGCCAGCTCGCGTGGAGGCGGAGACCTTGGAAACACCATATATTTT
CASSRGGGDLGNTIYF
>-|TRBJ2-1|TRBV10-3|-
TGTGCCATCAGTGAGTACGGGGGGCAAAATGAGCAGTTCTTC
CAISEYGGQNEQFF
>-|TRBJ1-1|TRBV12-5|-
TGTGCTAGTGCCTTGGGGGCAGAAGGAACTGAAGCTTTCTTT
CASALGAEGTEAFF
>TRBD2|TRBJ2-7|TRBV11-1|-
TGTGCCAGCAGCTGGGGAACTAGCGTTGGTTACGAGCAGTACTTC
CASSWGTSVGYEQYF
>-|TRBJ1-5|TRBV11-2|-
TGTGCCAGCAGCTTAGCCCCCGATCAGCCCCAGCATTTT
CASSLAPDQPQHF
>TRBD2|TRBJ2-1|TRBV18|-
TGTGCCAGCTCACAGAGTATAGCGGGAGTCCGCAATGAGCAGTTCTTC
CASSQSIAGVRNEQFF
>-|TRBJ1-4|TRBV7-2|-
TGTGCCAGCAGCTTAGGCTCAACAGGGGAAAAACTGTTTTTT
CASSLGSTGEKLFF
>-|TRBJ2-1|TRBV7-3|-
TGTGCCAGCAGCCTTACGGGACAAGTAAACAATGAGCAGTTCTTC
CASSLTGQVNNEQFF
>-|TRBJ2-1|TRBV6-5|-
TGTGCCAGCAGTTACACCCCTCAGGCCCTATACAATGAGCAGTTCTTC
CASSYTPQALYNEQFF
>TRBD1|TRBJ1-2|TRBV6-5|-
TGTGCCAGCAGCGGACAGGGGTTCCACTATGGCTACACCTTC
CASSGQGFHYGYTF
>-|TRBJ1-5|TRBV4-1|-
TGCGCCAGCAGCCAACTGGCTTCAGGCAATCAGCCCCAGCATTTT
CASSQLASGNQPQHF